This T cell receptor (beta chain) is drawn from a study of T cell repertoires in cytomegalovirus infection. Turning to the study itself: Indications came from public TCR beta signatures; they pointed to CMV infection and to a matching HLA type.

Ten or more counts support this clonotype. Its cognate antigen is unknown. CDR1 SGHTA and CDR2 FQGNSA come from the germline V gene. Between the trimmed V and J ends, which lost 5 bases and 3 bases, there was a span of 13 bases. This CDR3 has 14 amino acids. Study-wide findings and caveats: Predominance within the ex vivo response was attributable to HLA-C-restricted CMV-specific TCR beta clonotypes.

Via MiXCR, TCRdb re-called the reads, giving one row per CDR3 protein. Here the sample spans hundreds of thousands of distinct CDR3 sequences, approximately 25% being singletons. The chain joins TRBV7-2 to TRBJ1-1; maybe TRBD1 (6 bases). The receptor was isolated from a human donor in good health (CMV status not recorded). Some clones in this sample may be carry-over from other donors' samples. The specimen was CD8+ T cells from PBMCs. CDR3 sequence (DNA): TGTGCCAGCAGCGTTAACAGGGCCTACACTGAAGCTTTCTTT. Amino acids: CASSVNRAYTEAFF.